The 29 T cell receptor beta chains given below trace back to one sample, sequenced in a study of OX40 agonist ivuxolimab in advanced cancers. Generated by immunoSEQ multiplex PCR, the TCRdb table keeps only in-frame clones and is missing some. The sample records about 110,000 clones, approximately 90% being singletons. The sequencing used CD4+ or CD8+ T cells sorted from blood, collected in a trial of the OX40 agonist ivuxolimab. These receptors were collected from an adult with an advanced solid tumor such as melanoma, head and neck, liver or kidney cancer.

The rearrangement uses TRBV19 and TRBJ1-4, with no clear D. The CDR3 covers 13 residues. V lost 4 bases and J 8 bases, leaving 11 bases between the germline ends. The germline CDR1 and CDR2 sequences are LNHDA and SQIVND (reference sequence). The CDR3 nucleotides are TGTGCCAGTAGTAACAACAGAGACGAAAAACTGTTTTTT. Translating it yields CASSNNRDEKLFF.

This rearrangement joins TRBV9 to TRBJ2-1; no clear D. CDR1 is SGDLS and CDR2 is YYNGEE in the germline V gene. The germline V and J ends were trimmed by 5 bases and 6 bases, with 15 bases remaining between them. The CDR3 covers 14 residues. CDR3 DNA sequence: TGTGCCAGCAGTGACCTTGGGTCAGTCAATGAGCAGTTCTTC. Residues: CASSDLGSVNEQFF. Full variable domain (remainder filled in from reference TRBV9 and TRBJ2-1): DSGVTQTPKHLITATGQRVTLRCSPRSGDLSVYWYQQSLDQGLQFLIQYYNGEERAKGNILERFSAQQFPDLHSELNLSSLELGDSALYFCASSDLGSVNEQFFGPGTRLTVL.

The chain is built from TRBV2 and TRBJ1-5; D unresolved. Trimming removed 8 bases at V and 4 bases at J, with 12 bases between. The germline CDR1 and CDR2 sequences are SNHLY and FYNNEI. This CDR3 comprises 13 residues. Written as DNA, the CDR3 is TGTGCCAGCTCCCTAGCCGAGAATCAGCCCCAGCATTTT. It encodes CASSLAENQPQHF.

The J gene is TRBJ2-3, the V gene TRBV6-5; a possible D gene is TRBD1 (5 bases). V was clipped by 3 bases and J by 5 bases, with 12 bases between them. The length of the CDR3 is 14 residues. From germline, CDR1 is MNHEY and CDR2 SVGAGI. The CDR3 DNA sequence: TGTGCCAGCAGTTATCAGGGTCAAGGAGATACGCAGTATTTT. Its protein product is CASSYQGQGDTQYF.

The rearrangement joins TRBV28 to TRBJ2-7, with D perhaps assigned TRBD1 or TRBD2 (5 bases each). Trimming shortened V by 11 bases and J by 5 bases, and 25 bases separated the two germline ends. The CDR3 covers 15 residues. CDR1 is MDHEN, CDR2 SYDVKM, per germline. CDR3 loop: CASNNPGTIGDEQYF. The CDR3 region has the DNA TGTGCCTCCAACAATCCCGGGACCATCGGGGACGAGCAGTACTTC.

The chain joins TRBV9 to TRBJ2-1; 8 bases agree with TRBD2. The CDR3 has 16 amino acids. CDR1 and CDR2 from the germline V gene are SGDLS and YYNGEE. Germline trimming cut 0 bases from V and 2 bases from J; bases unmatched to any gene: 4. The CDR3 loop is CASSVDPGGTYNEQFF. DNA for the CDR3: TGTGCCAGCAGCGTAGACCCGGGGGGGACCTACAATGAGCAGTTCTTC.

As DNA, the CDR3 is TGTGCCAGCAGCGTACGACGGAGAAACACCGGGGAGCTGTTTTTT. This translates into CASSVRRRNTGELFF. The rearrangement joins TRBV11-2 to TRBJ2-2; D unresolved. This CDR3 comprises 15 residues. Germline V gene data show CDR1 as SGHAT and CDR2 as FQNNGV. Trimming took off 5 bases at V and 2 bases at J, with 12 bases between the two ends.

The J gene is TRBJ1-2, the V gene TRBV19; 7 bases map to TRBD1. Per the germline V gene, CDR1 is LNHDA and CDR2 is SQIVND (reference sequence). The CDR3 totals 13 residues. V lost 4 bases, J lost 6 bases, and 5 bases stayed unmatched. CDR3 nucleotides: TGTGCCAGTAGTACGCGACAGGGCGATGGCTACACCTTC. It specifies CASSTRQGDGYTF. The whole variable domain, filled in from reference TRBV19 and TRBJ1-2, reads DGGITQSPKYLFRKEGQNVTLSCEQNLNHDAMYWYRQDPGQGLRLIYYSQIVNDFQKGDIAEGYSVSREKKESFPLTVTSAQKNPTAFYLCASSTRQGDGYTFGSGTRLTVV.

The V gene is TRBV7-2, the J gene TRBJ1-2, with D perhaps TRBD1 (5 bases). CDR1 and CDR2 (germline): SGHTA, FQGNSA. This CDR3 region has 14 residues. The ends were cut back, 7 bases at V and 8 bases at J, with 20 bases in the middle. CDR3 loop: CASTVGYGAVGYTF. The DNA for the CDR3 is TGTGCCAGCACCGTTGGGTACGGGGCTGTGGGCTACACCTTC.

CDR3 region: CASSEQTYGYTF. DNA of the CDR3: TGTGCCAGCAGTGAGCAGACCTATGGCTACACCTTC. The chain couples TRBV25-1 to TRBJ1-2, with D uncertain. The germline V gene has CDR1 MGHDK and CDR2 SYGVNS. CDR3 length: 12 amino acids. The V end lost 3 bases, the J end lost 4 bases, and 6 bases lay between the germline ends.

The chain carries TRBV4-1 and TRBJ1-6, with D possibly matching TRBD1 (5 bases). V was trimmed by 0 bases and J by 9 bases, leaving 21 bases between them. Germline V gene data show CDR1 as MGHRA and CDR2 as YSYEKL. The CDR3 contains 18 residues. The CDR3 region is CASSQDMVRIYGGSPLHF. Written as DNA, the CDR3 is TGCGCCAGCAGCCAAGATATGGTCAGGATCTACGGGGGTTCACCCCTCCACTTT.

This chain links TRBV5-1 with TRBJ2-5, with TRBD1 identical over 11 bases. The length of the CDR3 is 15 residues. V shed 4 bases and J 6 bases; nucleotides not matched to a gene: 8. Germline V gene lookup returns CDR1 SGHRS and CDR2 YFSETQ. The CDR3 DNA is TGCGCCAGCAGCCCACCGGGACAGGGGGGGAAGACCCAGTACTTC. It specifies CASSPPGQGGKTQYF.

CDR3 sequence: CASSFGTLYEQYF. CDR3 DNA: TGTGCCAGCAGTTTTGGGACTCTCTACGAGCAGTACTTC. J is TRBJ2-7 and V is TRBV28, with D maybe TRBD2 (6 bases). Germline V lookup: CDR1 MDHEN, CDR2 SYDVKM. The CDR3 spans 13 residues. V lost 3 bases and J lost 3, with 9 bases in between. The variable domain in full, completed from reference TRBV28 and TRBJ2-7, reads DVKVTQSSRYLVKRTGEKVFLECVQDMDHENMFWYRQDPGLGLRLIYFSYDVKMKEKGDIPEGYSVSREKKERFSLILESASTNQTSMYLCASSFGTLYEQYFGPGTRLTVT.

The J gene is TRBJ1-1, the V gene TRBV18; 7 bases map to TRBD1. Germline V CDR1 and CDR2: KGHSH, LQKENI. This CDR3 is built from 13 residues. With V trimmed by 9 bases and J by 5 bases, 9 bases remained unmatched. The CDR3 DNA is TGTGCCAGTAAACAGGGGCTTGATACTGAAGCTTTCTTT. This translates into CASKQGLDTEAFF.

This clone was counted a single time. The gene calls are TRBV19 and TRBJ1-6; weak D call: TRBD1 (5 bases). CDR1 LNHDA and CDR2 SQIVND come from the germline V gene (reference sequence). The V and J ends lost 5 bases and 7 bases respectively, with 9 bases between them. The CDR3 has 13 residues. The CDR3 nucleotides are TGTGCCAGTAGTTTGGGGGGGAATTCACCCCTCCACTTT. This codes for CASSLGGNSPLHF.

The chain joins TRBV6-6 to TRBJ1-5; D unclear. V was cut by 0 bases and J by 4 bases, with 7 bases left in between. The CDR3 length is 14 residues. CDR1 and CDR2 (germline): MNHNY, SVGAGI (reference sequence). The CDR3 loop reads CASSYSIGNQPQHF. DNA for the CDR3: TGTGCCAGCAGTTACTCGATAGGGAATCAGCCCCAGCATTTT.

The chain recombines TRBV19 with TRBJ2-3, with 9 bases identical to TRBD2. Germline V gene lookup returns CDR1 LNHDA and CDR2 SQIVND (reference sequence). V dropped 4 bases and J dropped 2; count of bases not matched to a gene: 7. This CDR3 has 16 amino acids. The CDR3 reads CASSTGTSRTTDTQYF. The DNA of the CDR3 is TGTGCCAGTAGTACCGGGACTAGCAGGACCACAGATACGCAGTATTTT.

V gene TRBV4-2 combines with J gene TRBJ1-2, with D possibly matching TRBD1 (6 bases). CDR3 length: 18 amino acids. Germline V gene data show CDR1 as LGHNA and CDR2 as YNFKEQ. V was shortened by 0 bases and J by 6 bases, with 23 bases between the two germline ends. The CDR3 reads CASSQDRGSRLFENGYTF. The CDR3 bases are TGTGCCAGCAGCCAAGATAGGGGGAGCCGGTTGTTTGAGAATGGCTACACCTTC.

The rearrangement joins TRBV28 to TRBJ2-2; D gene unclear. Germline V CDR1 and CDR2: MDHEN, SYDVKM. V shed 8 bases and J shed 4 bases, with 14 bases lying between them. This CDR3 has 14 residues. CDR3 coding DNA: TGTGCCAGCGCCCCCTACCCGTCCACCGGGGAGCTGTTTTTT. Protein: CASAPYPSTGELFF.

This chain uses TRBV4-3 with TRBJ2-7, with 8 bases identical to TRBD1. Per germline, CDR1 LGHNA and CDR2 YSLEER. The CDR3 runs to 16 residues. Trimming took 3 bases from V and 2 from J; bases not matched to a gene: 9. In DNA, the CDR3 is TGCGCCAGCAGCCATCGAGGGACAGGTATACCCTACGAGCAGTACTTC. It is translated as CASSHRGTGIPYEQYF.

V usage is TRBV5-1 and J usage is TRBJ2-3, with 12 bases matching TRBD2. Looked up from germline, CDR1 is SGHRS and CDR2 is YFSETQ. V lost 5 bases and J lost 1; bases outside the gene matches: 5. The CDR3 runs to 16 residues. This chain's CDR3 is CASRRRTSGGTDTQYF. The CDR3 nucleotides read TGCGCCAGCAGACGACGGACTAGCGGGGGCACAGATACGCAGTATTTT.

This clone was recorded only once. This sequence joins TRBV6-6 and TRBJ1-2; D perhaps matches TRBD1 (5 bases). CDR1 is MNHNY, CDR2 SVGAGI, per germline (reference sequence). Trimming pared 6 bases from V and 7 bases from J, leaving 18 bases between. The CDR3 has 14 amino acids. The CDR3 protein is CASSPQDRGGGYTF. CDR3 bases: TGTGCCAGCAGCCCCCAGGATAGGGGAGGTGGCTACACCTTC.

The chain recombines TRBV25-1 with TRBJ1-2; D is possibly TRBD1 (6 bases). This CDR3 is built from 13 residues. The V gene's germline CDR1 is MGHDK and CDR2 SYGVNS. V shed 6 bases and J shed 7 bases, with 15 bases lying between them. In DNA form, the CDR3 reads TGTGCCAGCAGAGGGGGGTCAGCCCCTGGCTACACCTTC. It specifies CASRGGSAPGYTF.

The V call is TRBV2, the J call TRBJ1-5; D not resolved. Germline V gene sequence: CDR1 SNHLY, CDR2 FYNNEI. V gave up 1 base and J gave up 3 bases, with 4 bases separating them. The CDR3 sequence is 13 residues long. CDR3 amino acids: CASSEGYNQPQHF. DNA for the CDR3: TGTGCCAGCAGTGAAGGATACAATCAGCCCCAGCATTTT.

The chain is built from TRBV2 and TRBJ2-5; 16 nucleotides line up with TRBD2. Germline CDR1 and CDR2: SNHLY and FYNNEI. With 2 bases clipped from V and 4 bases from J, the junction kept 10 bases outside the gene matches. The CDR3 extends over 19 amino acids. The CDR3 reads CASSELPGLAGGPRETQYF. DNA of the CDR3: TGTGCCAGCAGTGAATTGCCGGGACTAGCGGGGGGGCCTCGAGAGACCCAGTACTTC.

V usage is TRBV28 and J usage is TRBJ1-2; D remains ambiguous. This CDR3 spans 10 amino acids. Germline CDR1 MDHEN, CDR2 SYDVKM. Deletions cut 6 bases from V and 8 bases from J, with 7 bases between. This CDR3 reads CASRRLGYTF. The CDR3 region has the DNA TGTGCCAGCAGAAGACTAGGCTACACCTTC.

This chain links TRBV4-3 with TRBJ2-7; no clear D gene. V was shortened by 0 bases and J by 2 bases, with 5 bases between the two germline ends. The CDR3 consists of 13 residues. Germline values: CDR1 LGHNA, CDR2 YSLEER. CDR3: CASSQEIPYEQYF. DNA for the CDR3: TGCGCCAGCAGCCAAGAAATTCCCTACGAGCAGTACTTC.

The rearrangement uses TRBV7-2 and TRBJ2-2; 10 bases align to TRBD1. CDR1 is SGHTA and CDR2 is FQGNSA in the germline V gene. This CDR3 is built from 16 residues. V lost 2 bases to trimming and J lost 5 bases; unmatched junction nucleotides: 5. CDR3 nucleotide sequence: TGTGCCAGCAGCTTATTCCCGGGACAGGGGACCGGGGAGCTGTTTTTT. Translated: CASSLFPGQGTGELFF.

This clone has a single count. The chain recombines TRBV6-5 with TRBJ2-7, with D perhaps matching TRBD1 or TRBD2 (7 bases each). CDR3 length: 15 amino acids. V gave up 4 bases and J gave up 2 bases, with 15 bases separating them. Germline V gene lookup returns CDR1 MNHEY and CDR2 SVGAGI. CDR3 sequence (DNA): TGTGCCAGCAGTTTGGCAGGGGGGGGCCCCTACGAGCAGTACTTC. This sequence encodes CASSLAGGGPYEQYF.